This T cell receptor (beta chain) was documented in a study of tissue T cells after allogeneic stem cell transplantation. Across the whole study: Graft-versus-host disease patients received grafts, several unmodified and three CD34-selected to deplete T cells.

V gave up 2 bases and J gave up 4 bases; unmatched junction bases: 7. This CDR3 has 15 amino acids. Germline CDR1 and CDR2: WSHSY and SAAADI. Generated by immunoSEQ multiplex PCR, the TCRdb table keeps only in-frame clones and is missing some. The sample contains some 7,000 clones, roughly 79% of which appear only once. This research-autopsy study prospectively enrolled adult allogeneic hematopoietic cell transplant recipients with steroid-refractory graft-versus-host disease. The chain employs TRBV10-2 and TRBJ2-7; 8 positions agree with TRBD1. The source of this sequence is a male patient at least 60 years old with steroid-refractory graft-versus-host disease after an allogeneic stem cell transplant. These T cells may partly come from the graft donor. The specimen was skin, collected at autopsy. Here the CDR3 reads CASSEDQGAWYEQYF. CDR3 nucleotides: TGCGCCAGCAGTGAGGATCAGGGGGCTTGGTACGAGCAGTACTTC.